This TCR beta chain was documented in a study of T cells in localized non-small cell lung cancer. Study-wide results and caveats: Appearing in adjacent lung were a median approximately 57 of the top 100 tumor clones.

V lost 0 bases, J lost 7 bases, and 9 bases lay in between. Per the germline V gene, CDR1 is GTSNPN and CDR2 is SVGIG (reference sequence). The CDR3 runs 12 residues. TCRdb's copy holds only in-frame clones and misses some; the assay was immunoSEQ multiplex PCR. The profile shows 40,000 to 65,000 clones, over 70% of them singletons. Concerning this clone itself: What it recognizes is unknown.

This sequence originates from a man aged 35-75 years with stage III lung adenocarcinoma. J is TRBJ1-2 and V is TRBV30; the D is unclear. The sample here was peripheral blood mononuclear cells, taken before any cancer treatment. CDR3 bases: TGTGCCTGGAGTGTACCACCGGGTGGCTACACCTTC. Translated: CAWSVPPGGYTF.